This TCR beta chain was captured by sequencing in a study of T cells in Graves' hyperthyroidism and ophthalmopathy. Study in general: The initial diagnosis was the point when peripheral blood was collected, ahead of any treatment. Study-wide results and limits: Expanded thyroid clonotypes (above 0.001) were mostly also found in blood.

Germline V gene lookup returns CDR1 KGHSH and CDR2 LQKENI. The ends were cut back, 6 bases at V and 7 bases at J, with 16 bases in the middle. The CDR3 has 13 residues. This clonotype has a count of ten or more. The antigen is undetermined. Amplification of TCR beta CDR3 regions used RNA as the template. When the TCR CDR3 underwent first-round RT-PCR, the HTBI primer set was used. TCRdb called the multiplex PCR reads again in MiXCR, with one record for every CDR3 protein. This table has about 560,000 distinct CDR3 sequences, around 17% appearing once. Clinical symptoms, serum thyroxine, TRAb, thyroid ultrasound and orbital computed tomography informed diagnoses.

Sequencing used blood. The rearrangement uses TRBV18 and TRBJ2-7; D is possibly TRBD1 (7 bases). This clonotype was sampled from a woman younger than 35 with Graves' hyperthyroidism. For the CDR3, the DNA is TGTGCCAGCTCCCGACAGGGACGGGGGGAGCAGTACTTC. As protein: CASSRQGRGEQYF.